This record concerns one TCR beta chain sequence. Its antigen remains unidentified. The CDR3 consists of 12 residues. CDR1 is MNHNY, CDR2 SVGAGI, per germline (reference sequence). The V and J ends lost 7 bases and 9 bases respectively, with 10 bases between them. The source of roughly 1.9 micrograms of genomic DNA for TCR beta libraries was cryopreserved PBMCs. The record originates from a study of cytotoxic CD8 clonotypes in ibrutinib-treated CLL. Whole-study findings and limits: Pretreatment clonality was elevated relative to age-matched healthy donors and paralleled circulating CD8+ T-cell counts. A rise in clonality was seen at ibrutinib response, and a fall back toward baseline was seen at progression.

The sequencing depth, 1 in 200,000 to 1 in 1 million T cells, was the target. Sequenced by immunoSEQ multiplex PCR; TCRdb stores in-frame clones only, minus some. In the table there are fewer than 80,000 clones, roughly 59% of which are singletons. This TCR derives from a human donor with chronic lymphocytic leukemia. The J gene is TRBJ1-6, the V gene TRBV6-6; no definite D call. This material consisted of PBMCs, taken after 12 months of ibrutinib treatment. CDR3 in DNA: TGTGCCAGCACAACTAGTGGTTCACCCCTCCACTTT. Encoded protein: CASTTSGSPLHF.